Each of the 25 T cell receptor beta chains below was sequenced from the same sample in a study of breast tumors, draining lymph nodes, adjacent tissues. TCRdb processed the multiplex PCR reads anew with MiXCR; each CDR3 protein has one entry. The sample comprises 150,000 or so distinct CDR3 sequences, 30% to 35% of which are singletons, and approximately 3.9% rests with the top ten. Samples came from axillary lymph nodes draining the breast cancer. The sample consisted of axillary lymph node tissue. These receptors were taken from a female donor with breast cancer. Some clones in this sample may be carry-over from other donors' samples.

This clonotype has at least ten counts. This CDR3 is CSVVTGANEQFF. CDR3 DNA: TGCAGCGTCGTGACAGGGGCGAATGAGCAGTTCTTC. The chain couples TRBV29-1 to TRBJ2-1; 8 bases match TRBD1. The V gene's germline CDR1 is SQVTM and CDR2 ANQGSEA. V gave up 6 bases and J gave up 7 bases; unmatched junction bases: 5. This CDR3 contains 12 residues.

This clonotype came up once. This chain links TRBV7-2 with TRBJ1-1; D uncertain. The CDR3 loop spans 14 amino acids. Germline-derived CDR1 and CDR2 are SGHTA and FQGNSA. Trimming pared 1 base from V and 4 bases from J, leaving 10 bases between. CDR3: CASSLGPPGTEAFF. The DNA of the CDR3 is TGTGCCAGCAGCTTAGGCCCTCCGGGCACTGAAGCTTTCTTT.

The table lists this clonotype with a few counts. V is TRBV6-2 or TRBV6-3 and J is TRBJ2-2, with D possibly TRBD2 on 5 matching bases. Per germline, CDR1 MNHEY and CDR2 SVGEGT. This CDR3 spans 15 amino acids. Trimming stripped 7 bases from V and 4 bases from J, with 16 bases between. The CDR3 loop reads CASIPREFSTGELFF. CDR3 in DNA: TGTGCCAGCATACCCCGGGAATTCAGCACCGGGGAGCTGTTTTTT.

This clonotype was counted ten times or more. The conserved phenylalanine or tryptophan is not found at the CDR3 terminus, so this likely reflects a read error. The chain links TRBV7-9 to TRBJ2-5; perhaps TRBD2 as D (5 bases). Germline V lookup: CDR1 SEHNR, CDR2 FQNEAQ (reference sequence). This CDR3 spans 14 amino acids. The germline V and J ends were trimmed by 0 bases and 2 bases, with 7 bases remaining between them. Written as DNA, the CDR3 is TGTGCCAGCAGCTTAGCCGGGATTCAAGAGACCCAGTACCTC. Translation: CASSLAGIQETQYL.

There are a few counts of this clonotype. The junction differs from germline at one of its ends, possibly a read error. The V gene is TRBV11-2, the J gene TRBJ2-7; D is unresolved. The CDR3 is 12 amino acids. Per germline, CDR1 SGHAT and CDR2 FQNNGV. The CDR3 reads CASSLSSYAQYF. DNA of the CDR3: TGTGCCAGCAGCCTGAGCTCCTACGCGCAGTACTTC. Looking up the rest from reference TRBV11-2 and TRBJ2-7 gives the full variable domain: EAGVAQSPRYKIIEKRQSVAFWCNPISGHATLYWYQQILGQGPKLLIQFQNNGVVDDSQLPKDRFSAERLKGVDSTLKIQPAKLEDSAVYLCASSLSSYAQYFGPGTRLTVT.

This clonotype was seen ten or more times. The chain recombines TRBV6-5 with TRBJ1-4; 7 nucleotides line up with TRBD1. Unmatched junction bases numbered 7, after V lost 7 bases and J lost 2 bases. This CDR3 spans 15 amino acids. Germline V gives CDR1 MNHEY, CDR2 SVGAGI. The CDR3 DNA sequence: TGTGCCAGCAATAAACAGGGGCACACTAATGAAAAACTGTTTTTT. It encodes CASNKQGHTNEKLFF.

This clonotype was counted a few times. This could be a read error, since a much larger clone is one nucleotide away. The chain recombines TRBV6-2 or TRBV6-3 with TRBJ2-5, with 9 bases fitting TRBD2. The germline gives CDR1 MNHEY, CDR2 SVGEGT. The CDR3 is made up of 17 amino acids. Here the CDR3 reads CASSHSAGGRKRETQYF. Here the CDR3 DNA reads TGTGCCAGCAGTCACTCAGCGGGGGGCCGCAAGAGGGAGACCCAGTACTTC.

This clonotype was counted ten times or more. The V and J genes are TRBV6-5 and TRBJ2-1; tentatively, D is TRBD1 (6 bases). V shed 6 bases and J shed 6 bases, with 9 bases lying between them. This CDR3 region has 12 residues. Germline V gene sequence: CDR1 MNHEY, CDR2 SVGAGI. CDR3 in amino acids: CASSIRGNEQFF. The CDR3, as DNA: TGTGCCAGCAGCATCAGGGGCAATGAGCAGTTCTTC.

A few counts support this clonotype. It may be a read error: a sequence one base away is much more abundant. The chain is built from TRBV5-1 and TRBJ1-3; maybe TRBD1 (5 bases). Germline CDR1 SGHRS, CDR2 YFSETQ. V shed 4 bases and J shed 4 bases, with 15 bases lying between them. This CDR3 has 15 residues. CDR3 protein: CASSDHRDRGNTIYF. The CDR3 coding sequence is TGCGCCAGCAGCGACCACCGGGACCGGGGAAACACCATATATTTT.

This clonotype appeared many times. The V call is TRBV5-6, the J call TRBJ1-2; D perhaps matches TRBD1 (5 bases). From germline, CDR1 is SGHDT and CDR2 YYEEEE. This CDR3 has 14 residues. Trimming left V 0 bases short and J 3 bases short, with 9 bases between. In nucleotides, the CDR3 is TGTGCCAGCAGCTTGGAAAGGGGCCACTATGGCTACACCTTC. It translates to CASSLERGHYGYTF.

This clonotype was counted many times. This chain uses TRBV5-1 with TRBJ2-2; D assignment may be TRBD1 or TRBD2 (5 bases each). Trimming took off 3 bases at V and 4 bases at J, with 16 bases between the two ends. Germline V gene sequence: CDR1 SGHRS, CDR2 YFSETQ. The CDR3 spans 16 residues. CDR3 sequence: CASSSGRGFGTGELFF. The CDR3 nucleotides are TGCGCCAGCAGCTCGGGACGAGGGTTTGGCACCGGGGAGCTGTTTTTT.

The count of this clonotype is one. This chain uses TRBV10-3 with TRBJ2-1; TRBD1 aligns across 9 bases. V was pared by 10 bases and J by 10 bases, with 17 bases of the junction left unmatched. Germline loops: CDR1 ENHRY, CDR2 SYGVKD. There are 15 residues in the CDR3. The CDR3 DNA sequence: TGTGCCACCAGCCCCGGGACAGGGAGGATCAGGGAGCAGTTCTTC. Residues: CATSPGTGRIREQFF.

This clonotype was recorded once. The rearrangement joins TRBV15 to TRBJ1-1; no reliable D call. The germline V gene has CDR1 LNHNV and CDR2 YYDKDF (reference sequence). Trimming took off 3 bases at V and 1 base at J, with 15 bases between the two ends. This CDR3 contains 16 residues. The CDR3 DNA reads as TGTGCCACCAGCAGGGCGGGCGGAGCGCGGAACACTGAAGCTTTCTTT. Amino acid sequence: CATSRAGGARNTEAFF.

This clonotype was counted many times. V and J are TRBV9 and TRBJ2-3, with 9 bases matching TRBD2. Germline CDR1 and CDR2: SGDLS and YYNGEE. CDR3 length: 16 amino acids. J lost 1 base, V lost 0 bases, and 3 bases had no gene match. The CDR3 bases are TGTGCCAGCAGCGTAGAGGGCGGGGGGGGCACAGATACGCAGTATTTT. It is translated as CASSVEGGGGTDTQYF.

This clonotype was seen at least ten times. J is TRBJ2-5 and V is TRBV7-9, with TRBD1 as a possible D gene (5 bases). The germline V gene has CDR1 SEHNR and CDR2 FQNEAQ (reference sequence). Trimming removed 3 bases from V and 5 bases from J, with 13 bases in between. The CDR3 contains 14 residues. This CDR3 is CASSFSQGGETQYF. In DNA, the CDR3 is TGTGCCAGCAGCTTTAGCCAGGGTGGGGAGACCCAGTACTTC.

This clonotype was detected a few times. The V call is TRBV6-2 or TRBV6-3, the J call TRBJ2-7, with D perhaps matching TRBD1 or TRBD2 (5 bases each). Germline V gene lookup returns CDR1 MNHEY and CDR2 SVGEGT. The CDR3 is 20 amino acids. The V end was cut by 5 bases, the J end by 0 bases, with 29 bases between. CDR3 in DNA: TGTGCCAGCAGTCACCCGCGTCCCGGGGCCTCCAGGGTAAACTCCTACGAGCAGTACTTC. Translated: CASSHPRPGASRVNSYEQYF.

The V and J genes are TRBV5-6 and TRBJ1-4, with D possibly TRBD1 on 5 matching bases. The CDR3 runs 17 residues. Trimming removed 4 bases at V and 3 bases at J, with 19 bases between. Germline CDR1 is SGHDT and CDR2 is YYEEEE. CDR3 sequence: CASSGVPGRRPNEKLFF. The CDR3 nucleotides are TGTGCCAGCAGCGGAGTGCCAGGGAGGCGTCCTAATGAAAAACTGTTTTTT.

The sample holds many counts of this clonotype. V is TRBV28 and J is TRBJ1-6; maybe TRBD1 (6 bases). Per the germline V gene, CDR1 is MDHEN and CDR2 is SYDVKM. Deletions cut 5 bases from V and 9 bases from J, with 14 bases between. The CDR3 totals 14 residues. CDR3 loop: CASSPLQGGSPLHF. For the CDR3, the DNA is TGTGCCAGCAGTCCCCTACAGGGCGGTTCACCCCTCCACTTT.

This clonotype has just a few counts. This could be a read error, since a much larger clone is one nucleotide away. The chain has TRBV7-9 and TRBJ2-3; TRBD2 might be the D (6 bases). The V gene's germline CDR1 is SEHNR and CDR2 FQNEAQ (reference sequence). The CDR3 length is 15 residues. V was shortened by 1 base and J by 4 bases, with 12 bases between the two germline ends. The DNA for the CDR3 is TGTGCCAGCAGCTTAGGGGCGGGGTGGGCAGATACGCAGTATTTT. This gives the protein CASSLGAGWADTQYF.

This clonotype was counted a few times. The V gene is TRBV12-3 or TRBV12-4, the J gene TRBJ1-1; D remains ambiguous. The CDR3 contains 16 residues. Between the trimmed V and J ends, which lost 6 bases and 0 bases, there was a span of 17 bases. CDR3 protein: CASSPFSLGMNTEAFF. Here the CDR3 DNA reads TGTGCCAGCAGCCCATTTAGTCTGGGGATGAACACTGAAGCTTTCTTT.

The table lists this clonotype with many counts. The J gene is TRBJ2-4, the V gene TRBV7-2; D possibly corresponds to TRBD2 (6 bases). The CDR3 runs 14 residues. The V gene lost 1 base and the J gene lost 9 bases, with 13 bases spanning the gap. Germline assignment: CDR1 SGHTA and CDR2 FQGNSA. CDR3 protein: CASSLGGTSAIQYF. As DNA, the CDR3 is TGTGCCAGCAGCTTAGGGGGGACTTCGGCCATTCAGTACTTC.

The sample holds many counts of this clonotype. The chain recombines TRBV14 with TRBJ1-4; D is undetermined. This CDR3 spans 13 amino acids. V was cut by 4 bases and J by 0 bases, with 3 bases left in between. CDR1 and CDR2 from the germline V gene are SGHDN and FVKESK. CDR3 sequence (DNA): TGTGCCAGCAGCCGTGCAACTAATGAAAAACTGTTTTTT. This encodes CASSRATNEKLFF.

This clonotype was counted ten times or more. V gene TRBV5-8 combines with J gene TRBJ1-2; 7 bases align to TRBD1. Germline V gene sequence: CDR1 SGHTS, CDR2 YDEGEE. The CDR3 totals 12 residues. V dropped 4 bases and J dropped 7; count of bases not matched to a gene: 4. The CDR3 loop reads CASSIQGGGYTF. CDR3 nucleotide sequence: TGTGCCAGCAGCATCCAGGGGGGTGGCTACACCTTC.

The sample holds many counts of this clonotype. V and J are TRBV11-2 and TRBJ2-1, with D perhaps matching TRBD2 (5 bases). V dropped 2 bases and J dropped 5 bases, with 13 bases sitting between them. The CDR3 runs 15 residues. Germline lookup yields CDR1 SGHAT and CDR2 FQNNGV. CDR3 DNA: TGTGCCAGCAGCTTACGGCGCGGGTCACACAATGAGCAGTTCTTC. This encodes CASSLRRGSHNEQFF.

The V call is TRBV4-3, the J call TRBJ1-5; D is undetermined. Germline V gene sequence: CDR1 LGHNA, CDR2 YSLEER. This CDR3 has 15 amino acids. V was cut by 0 bases and J by 2 bases, with 8 bases left in between. This chain's CDR3 is CASSQDPSGNQPQHF. CDR3 nucleotides: TGCGCCAGCAGCCAAGACCCCTCGGGCAATCAGCCCCAGCATTTT.